This T cell receptor beta chain came from a study of blood T cell repertoires in COVID-19. Profiling relied on immunoSEQ multiplex PCR, and the TCRdb table lists in-frame clones only, not all of them. There are some 160,000 clones in the sample; just under 85% occur only once, and around 2.7% lies in the top ten. This receptor was obtained from a woman over 75 with COVID-19, enrolled during active disease. Sequencing used peripheral blood.

CDR3 nucleotides: TGTGCCAGCACTCGGGCGGGAGGGATAACAGATACGCAGTATTTT. Amino acids: CASTRAGGITDTQYF. The chain uses TRBV28 and TRBJ2-3; 9 bases match TRBD2. This CDR3 has 15 residues. CDR1 and CDR2 from the germline V gene are MDHEN and SYDVKM. Unmatched junction bases numbered 8, after V lost 7 bases and J lost 3 bases.